The 29 T cell receptor beta chains given below trace back to one sample, sequenced in a study of blood T cell repertoires in COVID-19. The data were produced by immunoSEQ multiplex PCR, yet TCRdb's version contains in-frame clones alone and is incomplete. The sample yields around 250,000 clones, around four fifths seen once. Input material: peripheral blood. The receptors were sampled from a man of 80 years or more with acute or convalescent COVID-19.

This clone was detected only once. The chain couples TRBV5-1 to TRBJ1-2; 7 positions agree with TRBD1. After removal of 4 bases from V and 4 bases from J, the junction contained 7 bases not matched to a gene. Germline V gene sequence: CDR1 SGHRS, CDR2 YFSETQ. The CDR3 runs 14 residues. The CDR3 region is CASSERQGPYGYTF. The DNA of the CDR3 is TGCGCCAGCAGCGAACGACAGGGCCCCTATGGCTACACCTTC.

This chain links TRBV18 with TRBJ2-7, with TRBD1 matching over 7 bases. V lost 1 base to trimming and J lost 6 bases; unmatched junction nucleotides: 15. CDR3 length: 17 amino acids. The germline gives CDR1 KGHSH, CDR2 LQKENI. The CDR3 is CASSPRPYQGEIGEQYF. CDR3 sequence (DNA): TGTGCCAGCTCACCACGGCCATATCAGGGGGAAATTGGCGAGCAGTACTTC.

V usage is TRBV5-1 and J usage is TRBJ2-7, with D unresolved. The CDR3 runs to 12 residues. V was shortened by 5 bases and J by 6 bases, with 12 bases between the two germline ends. Germline lookup yields CDR1 SGHRS and CDR2 YFSETQ. The CDR3 sequence: CASSTTGSEQYF. Here the CDR3 DNA reads TGCGCCAGCAGTACTACTGGCTCCGAGCAGTACTTC.

The chain couples TRBV6-1 to TRBJ1-5; TRBD1 is a possible D gene (5 bases). Trimming took off 2 bases at V and 2 bases at J, with 19 bases between the two ends. CDR3 length: 18 amino acids. The germline V gene encodes CDR1 MNHNS and CDR2 SASEGT. The CDR3 coding sequence is TGTGCCAGCAGTGAATGGGGTTCCAGGGTAGGAGGCAATCAGCCCCAGCATTTT. Translated, it gives CASSEWGSRVGGNQPQHF.

This clone showed up just once. The V and J genes are TRBV28 and TRBJ2-5; 12 bases fit TRBD2. Germline trimming cut 8 bases from V and 3 bases from J; bases unmatched to any gene: 4. CDR1 is MDHEN, CDR2 SYDVKM, per germline. The CDR3 is made up of 14 amino acids. CDR3 DNA: TGTGCCAGCGGGAGGACTAGCGGGAAAGAGACCCAGTACTTC. Protein: CASGRTSGKETQYF.

This chain joins TRBV6-2 or TRBV6-3 and TRBJ2-1, with 11 nucleotides matching TRBD2. CDR3 size: 17 residues. The trim removed 2 bases at V and 4 bases at J, leaving 7 bases unmatched. Germline V gives CDR1 MNHEY, CDR2 SVGEGT. In DNA, the CDR3 is TGTGCCAGCAGTTACATCCCTAGACTAGCGGGATACAATGAGCAGTTCTTC. Its translation: CASSYIPRLAGYNEQFF.

This chain uses TRBV18 with TRBJ1-2, with D uncertain. V was clipped by 3 bases and J by 0 bases, with 14 bases between them. Germline V gene sequence: CDR1 KGHSH, CDR2 LQKENI. The CDR3 length is 16 residues. The CDR3 DNA is TGTGCCAGCTCACCCGGACTTAGTAATTCTAACTATGGCTACACCTTC. Translated: CASSPGLSNSNYGYTF.

The chain is built from TRBV5-4 and TRBJ2-1, with TRBD1 identical over 10 bases. The CDR3 loop spans 15 amino acids. Germline values: CDR1 SGHNT, CDR2 YYREEE (reference sequence). V lost 4 bases to trimming and J lost 8 bases; unmatched junction nucleotides: 9. The CDR3 nucleotides read TGTGCCAGCAGCCCCGACAGGGGGCGCCTAGATGAGCAGTTCTTC. Translating it yields CASSPDRGRLDEQFF.

This chain uses TRBV3-1 (or the pseudogene TRBV3-2) with TRBJ1-3, with 10 positions matching TRBD1. Looked up from germline, CDR1 is LGHDT and CDR2 is YNNKEL (reference sequence). V was clipped by 2 bases and J by 2 bases; unmatched bases: 3. The CDR3 is 16 residues long. CDR3 sequence (DNA): TGTGCCAGCAGCCAACAGACAGGGGGCGCTGGAAACACCATATATTTT. This sequence encodes CASSQQTGGAGNTIYF.

The chain carries TRBV7-8 and TRBJ2-7; no clear D gene. The CDR3 length is 13 residues. Per the germline V gene, CDR1 is SGHVS and CDR2 is FQNEAQ. Trimming cost V 1 base and J 6 bases, with 10 bases left between them. CDR3 coding DNA: TGTGCCAGCAGCTTAGGAGTTAACGGCGAGCAGTACTTC. Translating it yields CASSLGVNGEQYF. Supplemented by reference TRBV7-8 and TRBJ2-7, the full variable domain reads GAGVSQSPRYKVAKRGQDVALRCDPISGHVSLFWYQQALGQGPEFLTYFQNEAQLDKSGLPSDRFFAERPEGSVSTLKIQRTQQEDSAVYLCASSLGVNGEQYFGPGTRLTVT.

CDR3 protein: CASSLAGTSYEQYF. In nucleotides, the CDR3 is TGTGCCAGCAGCTTAGCCGGGACTAGCTACGAGCAGTACTTC. The chain employs TRBV7-2 and TRBJ2-7, with 8 bases aligning to TRBD2. This CDR3 is built from 14 residues. CDR1 is SGHTA, CDR2 FQGNSA, per germline. The trim removed 0 bases at V and 3 bases at J, leaving 1 base unmatched.

The rearrangement joins TRBV28 to TRBJ2-2, with 10 bases matching TRBD1. This CDR3 spans 15 amino acids. The V and J ends lost 6 bases and 8 bases, in that order; junction bases with no gene match: 9. Germline V CDR1 and CDR2: MDHEN, SYDVKM. The CDR3 region is CASRPRDRGLGELFF. For the CDR3, the DNA is TGTGCCAGCAGACCACGAGACAGGGGGCTGGGGGAGCTGTTTTTT.

The V gene is TRBV5-8, the J gene TRBJ1-5, with 8 nucleotides matching TRBD1. The CDR3 covers 16 residues. Germline V lookup: CDR1 SGHTS, CDR2 YDEGEE. V shed 0 bases, J shed 0 bases, and the junction held 2 bases outside the gene matches. The CDR3 sequence is CASSLGTGYSNQPQHF. DNA of the CDR3: TGTGCCAGCAGCTTGGGGACAGGGTATAGCAATCAGCCCCAGCATTTT. Full variable domain (missing parts from reference TRBV5-8 and TRBJ1-5): EAGVTQSPTHLIKTRGQQATLRCSPISGHTSVYWYQQALGLGLQFLLWYDEGEERNRGNFPPRFSGRQFPNYSSELNVNALELEDSALYLCASSLGTGYSNQPQHFGDGTRLSIL.

The gene calls are TRBV2 and TRBJ1-3, with D unclear. The CDR3 extends over 11 amino acids. Trimming left V 4 bases short and J 4 bases short, with 2 bases between. Per germline, CDR1 SNHLY and CDR2 FYNNEI. For the CDR3, the DNA is TGTGCCAGCAGTGCAGGAAACACCATATATTTT. Translating it yields CASSAGNTIYF.

The J gene is TRBJ2-1, the V gene TRBV28; 11 nucleotides line up with TRBD2. CDR1 and CDR2 from the germline V gene are MDHEN and SYDVKM. Trimming removed 3 bases from V and 2 bases from J; junction bases left unmatched: 6. The CDR3 totals 17 residues. The CDR3 nucleotides read TGTGCCAGCAGTTTCCGCCTACTAGCGGGAGCCTACAATGAGCAGTTCTTC. Translation: CASSFRLLAGAYNEQFF.

The J gene is TRBJ2-7, the V gene TRBV5-1, with TRBD2 matching over 9 bases. From germline, CDR1 is SGHRS and CDR2 YFSETQ. The V and J ends lost 4 bases and 7 bases, in that order; junction bases with no gene match: 6. CDR3 length: 13 amino acids. For the CDR3, the DNA is TGCGCCAGCAGCATAGCGGGGGCCAAGGAGCAGTACTTC. Translation: CASSIAGAKEQYF.

The J gene is TRBJ1-5, the V gene TRBV2; 7 bases match TRBD1. Germline CDR1 SNHLY, CDR2 FYNNEI. The ends lost 6 bases at V and 0 bases at J; junction bases unmatched: 5. CDR3 length: 15 residues. CDR3 sequence (DNA): TGTGCCAGCAGCGACGACAGGGCTAGCAATCAGCCCCAGCATTTT. This translates into CASSDDRASNQPQHF.

The rearrangement links TRBV6-5 to TRBJ1-5; tentative D call: TRBD1 (5 bases). The V gene lost 5 bases and the J gene lost 3 bases, with 11 bases spanning the gap. Germline CDR1 MNHEY, CDR2 SVGAGI. The CDR3 extends over 14 amino acids. CDR3 nucleotide sequence: TGTGCCAGCAGTAACGACAGCCCCAATCAGCCCCAGCATTTT. It specifies CASSNDSPNQPQHF.

This chain joins TRBV18 and TRBJ2-1; D perhaps matches TRBD2 (5 bases). Trimming left V 4 bases short and J 0 bases short, with 10 bases between. The CDR3 sequence is 15 residues long. Germline CDR1 KGHSH, CDR2 LQKENI. The CDR3 bases are TGTGCCAGCTCACAGGACTGGGTCTCCTACAATGAGCAGTTCTTC. Its translation: CASSQDWVSYNEQFF.

As to this clone: One end of the junction varies from germline; a read error may be responsible. This chain joins TRBV7-2 and TRBJ2-7; 7 nucleotides line up with TRBD2. Per the germline V gene, CDR1 is SGHTA and CDR2 is FQGNSA. The CDR3 contains 13 residues. The CDR3 reads CASSLAGRESVMF. As DNA, the CDR3 is TGTGCCAGCAGCTTAGCGGGGAGGGAGAGCGTTATGTTC.

The chain joins TRBV28 to TRBJ1-2; possible D gene TRBD1, 5 bases. V was pared by 10 bases and J by 4 bases, with 13 bases between. The CDR3 is 12 amino acids. Germline V gene data show CDR1 as MDHEN and CDR2 as SYDVKM. The CDR3 is CAIGAGPYGYTF. The CDR3 bases are TGTGCCATAGGGGCGGGGCCCTATGGCTACACCTTC.

The chain links TRBV6-5 to TRBJ1-5; possibly TRBD1 for D (5 bases). Trimming shortened V by 6 bases and J by 2 bases, and 14 bases separated the two germline ends. Germline CDR1 MNHEY, CDR2 SVGAGI. There are 15 residues in the CDR3. CDR3 coding DNA: TGTGCCAGCAGCAGCGGGGGTGTCGGCAATCAGCCCCAGCATTTT. Translation: CASSSGGVGNQPQHF.

In DNA, the CDR3 is TGTGCCAGCAGCGAGGACAAGGCAGGTCTCGAGCAGTACTTC. Amino acids: CASSEDKAGLEQYF. The chain uses TRBV5-4 and TRBJ2-7; a possible D gene is TRBD1 (5 bases). Trimming left V 4 bases short and J 6 bases short, with 17 bases between. This CDR3 has 14 amino acids. The V gene's germline CDR1 is SGHNT and CDR2 YYREEE (reference sequence).

CDR3 coding DNA: TGCAGTGCTAGTCAAGCTAACAATGAGCAGTTCTTC. This sequence encodes CSASQANNEQFF. The chain recombines TRBV20-1 with TRBJ2-1; D is unresolved. Germline assignment: CDR1 DFQATT and CDR2 SNEGSKA (reference sequence). The CDR3 sequence is 12 residues long. V was shortened by 3 bases and J by 5 bases, with 8 bases between the two germline ends.

This clone was recorded once. The gene calls are TRBV10-3 and TRBJ2-1, with D perhaps matching TRBD2 (6 bases). Germline CDR1 and CDR2: ENHRY and SYGVKD. The CDR3 length is 15 residues. V was shortened by 0 bases and J by 1 base, with 7 bases between the two germline ends. The CDR3 spells CAISESGGSYNEQFF. For the CDR3, the DNA is TGTGCCATCAGTGAGTCCGGGGGTTCCTACAATGAGCAGTTCTTC.

The genes are TRBV19 and TRBJ2-3; D may be TRBD2 (6 bases). Deletions cut 6 bases from V and 0 bases from J, with 13 bases between. In germline, CDR1 is LNHDA, CDR2 SQIVND (reference sequence). This CDR3 is built from 15 residues. The CDR3 loop is CASREGLLSTDTQYF. The CDR3 DNA sequence: TGTGCCAGTAGGGAGGGGCTGCTCAGCACAGATACGCAGTATTTT.

The chain employs TRBV6-5 and TRBJ1-2; tentatively, D is TRBD1 (5 bases). The CDR3 sequence is 12 residues long. V lost 6 bases and J 5 bases, leaving 10 bases between the germline ends. Germline V gene data show CDR1 as MNHEY and CDR2 as SVGAGI. The CDR3 DNA sequence: TGTGCCAGCAGCAATAAGGGGTATGGCTACACCTTC. The encoded protein is CASSNKGYGYTF.

This rearrangement joins TRBV7-9 to TRBJ1-5, with 10 bases lining up with TRBD1. CDR3 length equals 15 residues. The germline V gene has CDR1 SEHNR and CDR2 FQNEAQ (reference sequence). Trimming took 3 bases from V and 7 from J; bases not matched to a gene: 6. CDR3: CASSLGQGTGQPQHF. CDR3 sequence (DNA): TGTGCCAGCAGCTTGGGACAGGGGACGGGGCAGCCCCAGCATTTT.

CDR3 DNA sequence: TGTGCCAGCAGCCTTGGGACAAACGAAAAACTGTTTTTT. Translated: CASSLGTNEKLFF. The chain combines TRBV5-6 with TRBJ1-4; D might be TRBD1 (6 bases). This CDR3 region has 13 residues. The V gene's germline CDR1 is SGHDT and CDR2 YYEEEE. V was clipped by 4 bases and J by 8 bases, with 12 bases between them.